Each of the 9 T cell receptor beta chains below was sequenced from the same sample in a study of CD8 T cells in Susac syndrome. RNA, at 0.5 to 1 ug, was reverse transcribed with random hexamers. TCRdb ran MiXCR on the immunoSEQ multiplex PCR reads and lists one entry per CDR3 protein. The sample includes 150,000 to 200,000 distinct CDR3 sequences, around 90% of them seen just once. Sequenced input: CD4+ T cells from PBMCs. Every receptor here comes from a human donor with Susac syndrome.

The CDR3 nucleotides are TGTGCCAGCAGCCCGGGGCTAGCGTATAATGAGCAGTTCTTC. Its protein is CASSPGLAYNEQFF. The chain uses TRBV28 and TRBJ2-1; tentatively, D is TRBD2 (6 bases). The V end lost 6 bases, the J end lost 7 bases, and 16 bases lay between the germline ends. Germline CDR1 MDHEN, CDR2 SYDVKM. This CDR3 has 14 residues. The whole variable domain, remainder taken from reference TRBV28 and TRBJ2-1, is DVKVTQSSRYLVKRTGEKVFLECVQDMDHENMFWYRQDPGLGLRLIYFSYDVKMKEKGDIPEGYSVSREKKERFSLILESASTNQTSMYLCASSPGLAYNEQFFGPGTRLTVL.

CDR3 sequence: CAISRTGMTYEQYF. In DNA, the CDR3 is TGTGCCATCAGCCGGACAGGGATGACCTACGAGCAGTACTTC. This chain uses TRBV10-3 with TRBJ2-7; 8 nucleotides align to TRBD1. V was clipped by 6 bases and J by 2 bases; unmatched bases: 6. The CDR3 runs 14 residues. Germline lookup yields CDR1 ENHRY and CDR2 SYGVKD.

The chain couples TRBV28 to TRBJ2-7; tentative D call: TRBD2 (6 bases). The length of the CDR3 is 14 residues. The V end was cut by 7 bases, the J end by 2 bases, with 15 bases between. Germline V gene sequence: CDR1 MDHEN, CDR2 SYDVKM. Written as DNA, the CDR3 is TGTGCCAGCACCCCTGGGGGACTTACCTACGAGCAGTACTTC. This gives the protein CASTPGGLTYEQYF. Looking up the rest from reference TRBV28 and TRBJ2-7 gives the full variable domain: DVKVTQSSRYLVKRTGEKVFLECVQDMDHENMFWYRQDPGLGLRLIYFSYDVKMKEKGDIPEGYSVSREKKERFSLILESASTNQTSMYLCASTPGGLTYEQYFGPGTRLTVT.

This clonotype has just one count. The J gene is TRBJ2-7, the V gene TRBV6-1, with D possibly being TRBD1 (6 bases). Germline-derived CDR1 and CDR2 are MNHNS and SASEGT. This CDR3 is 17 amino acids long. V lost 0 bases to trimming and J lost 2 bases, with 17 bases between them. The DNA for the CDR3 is TGTGCCAGCAGTGAAGCGCCCTCAACCACAGGGCCCTACGAGCAGTACTTC. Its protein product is CASSEAPSTTGPYEQYF.

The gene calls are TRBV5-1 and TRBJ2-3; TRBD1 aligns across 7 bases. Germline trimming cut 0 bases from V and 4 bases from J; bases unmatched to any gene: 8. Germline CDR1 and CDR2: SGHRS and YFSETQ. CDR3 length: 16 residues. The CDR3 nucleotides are TGCGCCAGCAGCTTGGGACAGGGCTTTGGGTCAGATACGCAGTATTTT. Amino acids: CASSLGQGFGSDTQYF.

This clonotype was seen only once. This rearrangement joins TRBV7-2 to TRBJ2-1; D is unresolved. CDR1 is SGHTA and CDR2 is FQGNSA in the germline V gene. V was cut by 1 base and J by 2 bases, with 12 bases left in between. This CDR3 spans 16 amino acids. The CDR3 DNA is TGTGCCAGCAGCTTAGTTAGACTTCGAACCTACAATGAGCAGTTCTTC. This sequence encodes CASSLVRLRTYNEQFF.

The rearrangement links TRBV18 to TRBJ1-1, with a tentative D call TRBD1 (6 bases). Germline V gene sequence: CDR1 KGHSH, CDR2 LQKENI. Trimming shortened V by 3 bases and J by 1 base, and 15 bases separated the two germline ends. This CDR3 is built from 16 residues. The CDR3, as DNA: TGTGCCAGCTCACCGCTACAGGGACTGGAGAACACTGAAGCTTTCTTT. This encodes CASSPLQGLENTEAFF.

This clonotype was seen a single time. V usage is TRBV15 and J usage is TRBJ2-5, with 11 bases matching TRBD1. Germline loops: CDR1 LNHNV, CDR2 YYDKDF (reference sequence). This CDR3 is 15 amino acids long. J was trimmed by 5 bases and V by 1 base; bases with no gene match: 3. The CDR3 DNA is TGTGCCACCAGCAGAGGGGACAGGGGGTCTGAGACCCAGTACTTC. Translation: CATSRGDRGSETQYF.

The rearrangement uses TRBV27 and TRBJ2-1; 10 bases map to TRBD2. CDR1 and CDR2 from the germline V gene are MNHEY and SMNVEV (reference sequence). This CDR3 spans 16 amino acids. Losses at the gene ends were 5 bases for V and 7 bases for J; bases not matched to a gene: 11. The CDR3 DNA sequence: TGTGCCAGCAGTCCCCCCCTAGCGGGAGAAAGGAATGAGCAGTTCTTC. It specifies CASSPPLAGERNEQFF.